The next 20 T cell receptor beta chains were all read from a single sample in a study of blood T cells in healthy people across ages. Using a J-beta primer mix together with a sample-barcoded 5' primer, a second PCR was run for roughly 6 to 12 cycles. One entry per CDR3 protein, called by TCRdb with MiXCR from the 5' RACE reads. The sample includes over 1,300,000 distinct CDR3 sequences, roughly 59% of them seen just once. The sample consisted of blood. These receptors came from a man younger than 30 in good health.

A few counts support this clonotype. The rearrangement links TRBV5-1 to TRBJ1-1; unclear D gene. CDR1 is SGHRS, CDR2 YFSETQ, per germline. Trimming left V 0 bases short and J 0 bases short, with 12 bases between. The CDR3 covers 16 residues. In nucleotides, the CDR3 is TGCGCCAGCAGCTTGGATGGCGGCAGGATGAACACTGAAGCTTTCTTT. It encodes CASSLDGGRMNTEAFF.

This clonotype appeared once. This chain connects TRBV6-1 to TRBJ2-1; D ambiguous. Germline CDR1 reads MNHNS; CDR2 reads SASEGT. Trimming stripped 6 bases from V and 15 bases from J, with 15 bases between. This CDR3 has 11 residues. Written as DNA, the CDR3 is TGTGCCAGCAGAACGGGCCTCGAGACGTTCTTC. It specifies CASRTGLETFF.

CDR3 region: CSVEDDLGLAGGFVRNEQFF. The DNA for the CDR3 is TGCAGCGTTGAAGATGACTTGGGACTAGCGGGGGGTTTTGTTAGGAATGAGCAGTTCTTC. V is TRBV29-1 and J is TRBJ2-1, with TRBD2 matching over 15 bases. V was clipped by 0 bases and J by 7 bases; unmatched bases: 16. Germline loops: CDR1 SQVTM, CDR2 ANQGSEA. The CDR3 is 20 residues long.

This rearrangement joins TRBV5-1 to TRBJ2-7; 7 bases are shared with TRBD1. Germline V gene sequence: CDR1 SGHRS, CDR2 YFSETQ. This CDR3 contains 15 residues. The V gene end was trimmed by 4 bases and the J gene end by 7 bases; junction bases not matched to a gene: 14. CDR3 bases: TGCGCCAGCAGCCCAATCTCTACAGGGGTAGGGGAGCAGTACTTC. Translated, it gives CASSPISTGVGEQYF.

V usage is TRBV7-2 and J usage is TRBJ1-6; D perhaps matches TRBD1 (6 bases). The CDR3 extends over 16 amino acids. Germline assignment: CDR1 SGHTA and CDR2 FQGNSA. The V end was cut by 1 base, the J end by 7 bases, with 14 bases between. CDR3 bases: TGTGCCAGCAGCTTAGAGGGGGAGGTTACGAATTCACCCCTCCACTTT. Protein sequence: CASSLEGEVTNSPLHF.

This clonotype has just a few counts. The chain combines TRBV29-1 with TRBJ1-1; 8 bases map to TRBD1. Unmatched junction bases numbered 10, after V lost 4 bases and J lost 6 bases. This CDR3 has 14 residues. The germline V gene encodes CDR1 SQVTM and CDR2 ANQGSEA. The CDR3 loop reads CSVVGQGALPEAFF. The CDR3, as DNA: TGCAGCGTTGTTGGGCAGGGGGCGCTTCCTGAAGCTTTCTTT.

This chain connects TRBV20-1 to TRBJ2-3; D may correspond to TRBD1 or TRBD2 (5 bases each). Trimming shortened V by 6 bases and J by 5 bases, and 18 bases separated the two germline ends. CDR1 is DFQATT, CDR2 SNEGSKA, per germline (reference sequence). CDR3 length equals 14 residues. This CDR3 reads CSAQGTSEVDTQYF. Here the CDR3 DNA reads TGCAGTGCCCAAGGGACCTCGGAGGTAGATACGCAGTATTTT.

V is TRBV5-6 and J is TRBJ2-1; TRBD2 matches at 8 bases. Germline trimming cut 0 bases from V and 9 bases from J; bases unmatched to any gene: 5. The CDR3 extends over 14 amino acids. Germline loops: CDR1 SGHDT, CDR2 YYEEEE. Here the CDR3 DNA reads TGTGCCAGCAGCTTGGCCGGGACTAGTGGTGAGCAGTTCTTC. It yields the protein CASSLAGTSGEQFF.

The chain combines TRBV5-5 with TRBJ2-1, with D unclear. Trimming shortened V by 4 bases and J by 4 bases, and 9 bases separated the two germline ends. CDR3 length: 13 residues. CDR1 SGHKS and CDR2 YYEKEE come from the germline V gene (reference sequence). CDR3 DNA sequence: TGTGCCAGCAGCCCCGAGCCATACAATGAGCAGTTCTTC. It yields the protein CASSPEPYNEQFF.

The chain couples TRBV29-1 to TRBJ1-2, with D perhaps matching TRBD1 (5 bases). Trimming left V 4 bases short and J 4 bases short, with 7 bases between. Germline-derived CDR1 and CDR2 are SQVTM and ANQGSEA. This CDR3 spans 11 amino acids. In nucleotides, the CDR3 is TGCAGCGTTGTAGACAGCTATGGCTACACCTTC. Its protein is CSVVDSYGYTF.

Comments on this clonotype: The junction and the germline gene differ at one end; a read error may be behind it. V and J are TRBV11-2 and TRBJ2-1; TRBD2 matches at 9 bases. Germline CDR1 SGHAT, CDR2 FQNNGV. The length of the CDR3 is 15 residues. In DNA, the CDR3 is TGTGCCAGCAGAACCCCGGGACTAGCTGACAATGGGCAGTTCTTC. Translation gives CASRTPGLADNGQFF. Using reference TRBV11-2 and TRBJ2-1 for the parts outside the CDR3, the full variable domain is EAGVAQSPRYKIIEKRQSVAFWCNPISGHATLYWYQQILGQGPKLLIQFQNNGVVDDSQLPKDRFSAERLKGVDSTLKIQPAKLEDSAVYLCASRTPGLADNGQFFGPGTRLTVL.

This clonotype was picked up one time. The genes are TRBV6-6 and TRBJ1-2; 7 bases match TRBD1. Germline assignment: CDR1 MNHNY and CDR2 SVGAGI (reference sequence). CDR3 length: 14 residues. Trimming cost V 6 bases and J 4 bases; bases outside gene matches: 8. The CDR3 loop reads CASRIQGFFYGYTF. In DNA, the CDR3 is TGTGCCAGCAGGATACAGGGGTTTTTCTATGGCTACACCTTC.

The chain uses TRBV12-5 and TRBJ2-1; possible D gene TRBD1, 5 bases. CDR1 and CDR2 from the germline V gene are LGHNT and FRNRAP. The CDR3 contains 14 residues. With 3 bases removed from V and 6 bases from J, the gap between germline ends came to 12 bases. In DNA form, the CDR3 reads TGTGCTAGTGGTTTAGGCAGGGTGTTCAATGAGCAGTTCTTC. Translation gives CASGLGRVFNEQFF.

This CDR3 is CASSPGSGRLETQYF. In DNA form, the CDR3 reads TGCGCCAGCAGCCCGGGGTCCGGTCGGTTAGAGACCCAGTACTTC. The chain carries TRBV4-1 and TRBJ2-7; the D gene is possibly TRBD2 (5 bases). The tail of the sequence fits TRBJ2-5 better, so the J call may be wrong. There are 15 residues in the CDR3. Germline assignment: CDR1 MGHRA and CDR2 YSYEKL.

This clonotype was counted between two and nine times. This chain joins TRBV29-1 and TRBJ1-5; possible D gene TRBD1, 6 bases. The CDR3 is 13 amino acids. With 3 bases removed from V and 7 bases from J, the gap between germline ends came to 13 bases. The germline V gene has CDR1 SQVTM and CDR2 ANQGSEA. The CDR3 DNA is TGCAGCGTTGACACAGGGAAGGGGCAGCCCCAGCATTTT. This encodes CSVDTGKGQPQHF. Full variable domain (rest looked up from reference TRBV29-1 and TRBJ1-5): SAVISQKPSRDICQRGTSLTIQCQVDSQVTMMFWYRQQPGQSLTLIATANQGSEATYESGFVIDKFPISRPNLTFSTLTVSNMSPEDSSIYLCSVDTGKGQPQHFGDGTRLSIL.

This chain connects TRBV29-1 to TRBJ2-3, with D tentatively TRBD1 or TRBD2 (6 bases each). Trimming took 4 bases from V and 4 from J, leaving 15 bases between them. Germline V gene lookup returns CDR1 SQVTM and CDR2 ANQGSEA. This CDR3 is built from 14 residues. CDR3 sequence reads: CSVVRGVDSDTQYF. The CDR3 DNA is TGCAGCGTTGTGAGGGGGGTGGATTCAGATACGCAGTATTTT.

In this sample, this clonotype turned up a few times. Mismatch with germline at one junction end may stem from a read error. The rearrangement links TRBV7-9 to TRBJ2-3; TRBD1 matches at 7 bases. The CDR3 runs to 15 residues. Germline loops: CDR1 SEHNR, CDR2 FQNEAQ (reference sequence). The CDR3 region has the DNA TGTGCCAGCAGTTTAGTGGGGACAGGCACAGATACGCAGTATTTT. Translated, it gives CASSLVGTGTDTQYF.

The chain couples TRBV4-2 to TRBJ2-3, with D unresolved. The CDR3 totals 15 residues. Looked up from germline, CDR1 is LGHNA and CDR2 is YNFKEQ. Trimming took off 5 bases at V and 0 bases at J, with 12 bases between the two ends. The CDR3 reads CASSKTRESTDTQYF. For the CDR3, the DNA is TGTGCCAGCAGCAAAACAAGAGAAAGCACAGATACGCAGTATTTT.

The V call is TRBV7-9, the J call TRBJ2-3; D ambiguous. CDR1 SEHNR and CDR2 FQNEAQ come from the germline V gene (reference sequence). CDR3 length equals 16 residues. Trimming removed 3 bases at V and 1 base at J, with 14 bases between. In nucleotides, the CDR3 is TGTGCCAGCAGCTTGGGTTTTGTCACGGGCACAGATACGCAGTATTTT. Protein product: CASSLGFVTGTDTQYF.

The chain is built from TRBV10-3 and TRBJ1-1; no clear D gene. Germline V CDR1 and CDR2: ENHRY, SYGVKD. The CDR3 length is 12 residues. Between the trimmed V and J ends, which lost 9 bases and 4 bases, there was a span of 12 bases. This CDR3 is CAIIGEGTEAFF. The CDR3 bases are TGTGCCATTATTGGGGAGGGCACTGAAGCTTTCTTT.